This T cell receptor (beta chain) was identified in a study of T cells after yellow fever vaccination. Study findings and constraints: In FACS-sorted repertoires, abundant clonotypes from the bulk population could appear as contaminants.

UMIs were added to TCR cDNA along with a universal primer site when it was made by 5'RACE template switching. TCRdb reprocessed the 5' RACE reads via MiXCR and lists one record per CDR3 protein. The table has hundreds of thousands of distinct CDR3 sequences, roughly 8.3% seen once; the top ten hold 15% to 20%. Comment on this clonotype: Its antigen remains unknown.

V shed 0 bases and J 7 bases; nucleotides not matched to a gene: 2. CDR3 length: 15 residues. The germline V gene encodes CDR1 SGHRS and CDR2 YFSETQ. The chain couples TRBV5-1 to TRBJ1-6, with 9 nucleotides matching TRBD1. This TCR derives from a man between 18 and 29 years old who received the YFV17D yellow fever vaccine. Sample: PBMCs, taken roughly 45 days after the first yellow fever vaccination. The CDR3 spells CASSLAGQGNSPLHF. The CDR3 nucleotides read TGCGCCAGCAGCTTGGCAGGACAGGGGAATTCACCCCTCCACTTT. The full variable domain, its missing parts supplied by reference TRBV5-1 and TRBJ1-6, is KAGVTQTPRYLIKTRGQQVTLSCSPISGHRSVSWYQQTPGQGLQFLFEYFSETQRNKGNFPGRFSGRQFSNSRSEMNVSTLELGDSALYLCASSLAGQGNSPLHFGNGTRLTVT.